One sample yielded the 21 T cell receptor beta chains listed below, sequenced in a study of T cell repertoires in cytomegalovirus infection. TCRdb independently ran MiXCR on the reads; one entry per CDR3 protein. This table has about 230,000 distinct CDR3 sequences, 6.5% appearing once. The specimen was PBMCs. Receptors originate from a human donor in good health (CMV status not recorded). Some clones in this sample may be carry-over from other donors' samples.

This clonotype was observed at least ten times. This chain links TRBV5-4 with TRBJ1-1; maybe TRBD1 (6 bases). There are 17 residues in the CDR3. Germline CDR1 reads SGHNT; CDR2 reads YYREEE (reference sequence). V shed 4 bases and J shed 0 bases, with 19 bases lying between them. CDR3 amino acids: CASSPPGGSLMNTEAFF. In DNA, the CDR3 is TGTGCCAGCAGCCCCCCCGGGGGCAGTCTTATGAACACTGAAGCTTTCTTT.

This clonotype was found many times. The chain carries TRBV28 and TRBJ1-1; maybe TRBD1 (6 bases). CDR1 MDHEN and CDR2 SYDVKM come from the germline V gene. V was pared by 2 bases and J by 4 bases, with 14 bases between. The CDR3 contains 15 residues. This chain's CDR3 is CASSLAGARSTEAFF. CDR3 bases: TGTGCCAGCAGTTTAGCGGGGGCGAGGAGCACTGAAGCTTTCTTT.

This clonotype showed up many times. This chain uses TRBV7-2 with TRBJ1-5, with unresolved D. The CDR3 covers 15 residues. V dropped 5 bases and J dropped 5 bases, with 16 bases sitting between them. Germline CDR1 reads SGHTA; CDR2 reads FQGNSA. CDR3 sequence (DNA): TGTGCCAGCAGCCGCCGAGGGCGGGTCGATCAGCCCCAGCATTTT. As protein: CASSRRGRVDQPQHF.

Many counts were recorded for this clonotype. The chain carries TRBV4-1 and TRBJ1-1, with D unclear. This CDR3 is 16 amino acids long. Germline-derived CDR1 and CDR2 are MGHRA and YSYEKL. V dropped 1 base and J dropped 1 base, with 13 bases sitting between them. The chain's CDR3 is CASSQVPLSKNTEAFF. DNA of the CDR3: TGCGCCAGCAGCCAAGTCCCACTTTCTAAGAACACTGAAGCTTTCTTT.

This clonotype was detected ten times or more. This chain uses TRBV6-2 or TRBV6-3 with TRBJ2-5; D may be TRBD2 (7 bases). The germline V and J ends were trimmed by 4 bases and 5 bases, with 17 bases remaining between them. This CDR3 is 15 amino acids long. CDR1 and CDR2 from the germline V gene are MNHEY and SVGEGT. CDR3 region: CASSSPAGAGETQYF. DNA for the CDR3: TGTGCCAGCAGTTCCCCGGCGGGGGCCGGGGAGACCCAGTACTTC.

This clonotype was counted many times. The chain is built from TRBV20-1 and TRBJ1-1, with a tentative D call TRBD1 (6 bases). This CDR3 comprises 14 residues. CDR1 DFQATT and CDR2 SNEGSKA come from the germline V gene (reference sequence). V lost 3 bases and J lost 5, with 16 bases in between. As DNA, the CDR3 is TGCAGTGCTAGTATTATGGGGGCGCAGACTGAAGCTTTCTTT. Its protein product is CSASIMGAQTEAFF.

This clonotype was observed many times. The J gene is TRBJ1-1, the V gene TRBV7-2; D not resolved. Trimming removed 5 bases from V and 3 bases from J, with 10 bases in between. The CDR3 is 13 amino acids. Germline CDR1 reads SGHTA; CDR2 reads FQGNSA. The CDR3: CASSLTRDTEAFF. The CDR3 DNA reads as TGTGCCAGCAGCCTGACGAGGGACACTGAAGCTTTCTTT.

There are many counts of this clonotype. The chain has TRBV12-3 or TRBV12-4 and TRBJ1-5, with a weak D call TRBD1 (5 bases). Trimming cost V 4 bases and J 8 bases, with 12 bases left between them. This CDR3 comprises 13 residues. The CDR3 sequence is CASSSLGGEPQHF. The CDR3, as DNA: TGTGCCAGCAGTTCCCTCGGGGGGGAGCCCCAGCATTTT.

This clonotype appeared many times. This chain connects TRBV4-2 to TRBJ2-5; 10 bases fit TRBD2. This CDR3 is built from 16 residues. V dropped 4 bases and J dropped 2; count of bases not matched to a gene: 7. Germline CDR1 LGHNA, CDR2 YNFKEQ. Here the CDR3 DNA reads TGTGCCAGCAGCCTTAGCGGGGGGATTGCGCAAGAGACCCAGTACTTC. Translated: CASSLSGGIAQETQYF.

This clonotype came up many times. V is TRBV14 and J is TRBJ1-6; 7 bases map to TRBD1. Germline CDR1 reads SGHDN; CDR2 reads FVKESK. The CDR3 is 15 residues long. V trimming: 4 bases; J trimming: 7 bases; junction bases outside the gene matches: 7. CDR3 in DNA: TGTGCCAGCAGCCCCCGACAGGGCTTGAATTCACCCCTCCACTTT. Its protein is CASSPRQGLNSPLHF.

This clonotype was seen repeatedly, ten times or more. The genes are TRBV4-2 and TRBJ1-5, with D unresolved. The CDR3 is 18 residues long. CDR1 is LGHNA and CDR2 is YNFKEQ in the germline V gene. V lost 0 bases to trimming and J lost 0 bases, with 15 bases between them. The CDR3 DNA is TGTGCCAGCAGCCAAGATTTGGACGGAAGCTATAGCAATCAGCCCCAGCATTTT. Encoded protein: CASSQDLDGSYSNQPQHF.

This clonotype turned up a few times. The V call is TRBV11-2, the J call TRBJ1-1, with a possible D match to TRBD1 (6 bases). CDR1 and CDR2 (germline): SGHAT, FQNNGV. V lost 1 base and J lost 1, with 10 bases in between. The CDR3 totals 15 residues. The CDR3 here is CASSLGGGTNTEAFF. CDR3 coding DNA: TGTGCCAGCAGCTTAGGAGGGGGGACGAACACTGAAGCTTTCTTT.

This clonotype was detected many times. This chain uses TRBV6-1 with TRBJ1-4; 7 bases are shared with TRBD1. Germline V CDR1 and CDR2: MNHNS, SASEGT. V shed 6 bases and J 5 bases; nucleotides not matched to a gene: 9. This CDR3 comprises 15 residues. DNA of the CDR3: TGTGCCAGCAGACCATTGGGACAGTTAAATGAAAAACTGTTTTTT. The encoded protein is CASRPLGQLNEKLFF.

This clonotype was found a few times. The DNA for the CDR3 is TGCAGTGTAGGGGGGGCAACCTACGAGCAGTACTTC. Its translation is CSVGGATYEQYF. This sequence joins TRBV20-1 and TRBJ2-7, with a weak D call TRBD2 (7 bases). CDR1 and CDR2 (germline): DFQATT, SNEGSKA (reference sequence). Trimming shortened V by 7 bases and J by 2 bases, and 12 bases separated the two germline ends. This CDR3 has 12 amino acids.

This clonotype was found many times. J is TRBJ2-1 and V is TRBV20-1; 10 bases are a match to TRBD2. This CDR3 comprises 20 residues. V lost 0 bases to trimming and J lost 0 bases; unmatched junction nucleotides: 14. Germline CDR1 and CDR2: DFQATT and SNEGSKA (reference sequence). The chain's CDR3 is CSARDRVQRGGPASYNEQFF. CDR3 bases: TGCAGTGCTAGAGATAGAGTCCAGCGGGGGGGCCCGGCCTCCTACAATGAGCAGTTCTTC.

This clonotype was seen many times. The chain couples TRBV7-2 to TRBJ1-2; a weak D match, TRBD1 (5 bases). The germline CDR1 and CDR2 sequences are SGHTA and FQGNSA. V lost 5 bases to trimming and J lost 4 bases, with 14 bases between them. CDR3 length: 14 residues. The DNA for the CDR3 is TGTGCCAGCAGCCAATTCCAGGGTTTCTATGGCTACACCTTC. Amino acids: CASSQFQGFYGYTF.

This clonotype was counted at least ten times. This rearrangement joins TRBV7-2 to TRBJ2-2; 10 bases are a match to TRBD2. The V gene end was trimmed by 2 bases and the J gene end by 4 bases; junction bases not matched to a gene: 16. The CDR3 covers 20 residues. Per germline, CDR1 SGHTA and CDR2 FQGNSA. CDR3: CASSLYSRGLAGAGTGELFF. The CDR3 DNA follows: TGTGCCAGCAGCTTATACTCTCGGGGGCTAGCGGGGGCCGGCACCGGGGAGCTGTTTTTT.

CDR3 in amino acids: CASLAFRDRLTDTQYF. DNA of the CDR3: TGTGCCAGCTTGGCGTTTCGGGACAGGCTCACAGATACGCAGTATTTT. The V and J genes are TRBV5-6 and TRBJ2-3; 8 nucleotides line up with TRBD1. The CDR3 is 16 amino acids. Germline assignment: CDR1 SGHDT and CDR2 YYEEEE. Unmatched junction bases numbered 12, after V lost 7 bases and J lost 2 bases.

The V and J genes are TRBV30 and TRBJ2-1; TRBD1 matches 7 bases. Germline V gene lookup returns CDR1 GTSNPN and CDR2 SVGIG (reference sequence). Trimming took 1 base from V and 4 from J; bases not matched to a gene: 7. This CDR3 has 15 residues. The CDR3 region has the DNA TGTGCCTGGAGTGACTTACCGGGACAGTACAATGAGCAGTTCTTC. Translation: CAWSDLPGQYNEQFF.

This clonotype has a count of ten or more. The V and J genes are TRBV7-2 and TRBJ2-5; D unclear. The V gene lost 5 bases and the J gene lost 4 bases, with 17 bases spanning the gap. This CDR3 has 15 amino acids. The germline V gene encodes CDR1 SGHTA and CDR2 FQGNSA. CDR3 in amino acids: CASSEPPARPETQYF. CDR3 nucleotide sequence: TGTGCCAGCAGCGAGCCCCCGGCGCGGCCAGAGACCCAGTACTTC. Complete variable domain (other parts from reference TRBV7-2 and TRBJ2-5): GAGVSQSPSNKVTEKGKDVELRCDPISGHTALYWYRQSLGQGLEFLIYFQGNSAPDKSGLPSDRFSAERTGGSVSTLTIQRTQQEDSAVYLCASSEPPARPETQYFGPGTRLLVL.

At least ten counts were recorded for this clonotype. V is TRBV7-9 and J is TRBJ1-2, with 9 nucleotides matching TRBD1. The V gene's germline CDR1 is SEHNR and CDR2 FQNEAQ (reference sequence). The CDR3 extends over 12 amino acids. V lost 11 bases and J lost 8; bases outside the gene matches: 9. The CDR3 bases are TGTGCCGTACAGGGGGCGCGGTTAGGCTACACCTTC. This encodes CAVQGARLGYTF.